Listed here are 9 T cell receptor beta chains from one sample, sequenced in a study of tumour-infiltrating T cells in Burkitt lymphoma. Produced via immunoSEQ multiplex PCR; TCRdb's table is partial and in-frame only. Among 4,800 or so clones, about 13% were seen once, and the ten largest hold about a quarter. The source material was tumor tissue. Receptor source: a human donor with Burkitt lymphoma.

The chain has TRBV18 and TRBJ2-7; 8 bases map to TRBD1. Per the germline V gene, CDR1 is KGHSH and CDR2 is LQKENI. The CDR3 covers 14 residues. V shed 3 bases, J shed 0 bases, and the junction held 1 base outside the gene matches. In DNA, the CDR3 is TGTGCCAGCTCACCGACAGGGGACTCCTACGAGCAGTACTTC. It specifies CASSPTGDSYEQYF.

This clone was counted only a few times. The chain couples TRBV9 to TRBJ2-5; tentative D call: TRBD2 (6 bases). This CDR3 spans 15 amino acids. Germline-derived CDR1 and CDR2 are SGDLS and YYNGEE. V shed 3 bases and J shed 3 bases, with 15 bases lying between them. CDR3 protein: CASSAVAWGEETQYF. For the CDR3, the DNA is TGTGCCAGCAGCGCAGTTGCGTGGGGGGAAGAGACCCAGTACTTC.

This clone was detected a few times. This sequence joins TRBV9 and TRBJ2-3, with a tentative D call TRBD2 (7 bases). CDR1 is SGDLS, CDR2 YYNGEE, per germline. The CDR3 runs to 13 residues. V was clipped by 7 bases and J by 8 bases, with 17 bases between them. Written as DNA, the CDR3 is TGTGCCAGCCAGAGGGGGGGGCAGGGTACGCAGTATTTT. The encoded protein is CASQRGGQGTQYF. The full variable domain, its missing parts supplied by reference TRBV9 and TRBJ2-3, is DSGVTQTPKHLITATGQRVTLRCSPRSGDLSVYWYQQSLDQGLQFLIQYYNGEERAKGNILERFSAQQFPDLHSELNLSSLELGDSALYFCASQRGGQGTQYFGPGTRLTVL.

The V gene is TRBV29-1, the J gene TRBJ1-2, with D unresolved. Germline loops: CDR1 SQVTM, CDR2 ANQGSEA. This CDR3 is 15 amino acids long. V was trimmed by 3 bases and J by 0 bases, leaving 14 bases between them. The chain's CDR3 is CSVDPIQRSNYGYTF. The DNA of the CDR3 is TGCAGCGTTGATCCAATTCAACGCTCTAACTATGGCTACACCTTC.

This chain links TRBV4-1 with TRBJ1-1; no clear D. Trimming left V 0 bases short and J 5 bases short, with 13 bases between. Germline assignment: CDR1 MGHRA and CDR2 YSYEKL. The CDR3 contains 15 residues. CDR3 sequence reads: CASSQDASTLTEAFF. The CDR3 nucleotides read TGCGCCAGCAGCCAAGATGCTTCGACTTTAACTGAAGCTTTCTTT.

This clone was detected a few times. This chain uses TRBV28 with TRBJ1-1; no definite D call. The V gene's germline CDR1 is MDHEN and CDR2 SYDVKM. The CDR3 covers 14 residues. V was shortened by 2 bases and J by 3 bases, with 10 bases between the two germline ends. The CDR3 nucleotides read TGTGCCAGCAGTTTAGGTTGGGGTTACACTGAAGCTTTCTTT. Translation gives CASSLGWGYTEAFF.

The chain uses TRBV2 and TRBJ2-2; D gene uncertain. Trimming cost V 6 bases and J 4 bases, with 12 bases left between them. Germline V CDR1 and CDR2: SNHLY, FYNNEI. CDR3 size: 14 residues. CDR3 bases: TGTGCCAGCAGGATAAGGGCGCCCACCGGGGAGCTGTTTTTT. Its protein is CASRIRAPTGELFF.

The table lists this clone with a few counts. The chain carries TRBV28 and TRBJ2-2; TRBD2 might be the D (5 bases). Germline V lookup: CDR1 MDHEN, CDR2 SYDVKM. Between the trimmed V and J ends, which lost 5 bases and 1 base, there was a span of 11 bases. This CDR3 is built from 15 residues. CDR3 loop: CASSTPTKNTGELFF. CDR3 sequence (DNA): TGTGCCAGCAGTACCCCGACTAAGAACACCGGGGAGCTGTTTTTT.

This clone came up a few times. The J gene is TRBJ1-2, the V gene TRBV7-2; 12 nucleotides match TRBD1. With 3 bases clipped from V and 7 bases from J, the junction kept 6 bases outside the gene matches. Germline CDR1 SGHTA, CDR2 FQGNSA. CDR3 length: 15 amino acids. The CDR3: CASSLTGQGAVGYTF. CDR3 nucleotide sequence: TGTGCCAGCAGCTTGACGGGACAGGGGGCGGTTGGCTACACCTTC. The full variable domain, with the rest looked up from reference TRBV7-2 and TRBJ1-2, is GAGVSQSPSNKVTEKGKDVELRCDPISGHTALYWYRQSLGQGLEFLIYFQGNSAPDKSGLPSDRFSAERTGGSVSTLTIQRTQQEDSAVYLCASSLTGQGAVGYTFGSGTRLTVV.